Below are 15 T cell receptor beta chains sequenced from a single sample in a study of blood T cell repertoires in COVID-19. TCRdb keeps only in-frame clones here, not all; method: immunoSEQ multiplex PCR. The sample includes some 190,000 clones, about four fifths of them seen just once. The sequenced material came from peripheral blood. These receptors were taken from a woman between 55 and 75 years old with COVID-19, enrolled during active disease.

CDR3 protein: CASSEEQVLQETQYF. The CDR3 DNA follows: TGTGCCAGCAGTGAAGAACAGGTCCTCCAAGAGACCCAGTACTTC. J is TRBJ2-5 and V is TRBV25-1, with D perhaps matching TRBD1 (5 bases). Per the germline V gene, CDR1 is MGHDK and CDR2 is SYGVNS. V shed 2 bases and J shed 1 base, with 11 bases lying between them. CDR3 length equals 15 residues.

V is TRBV5-1 and J is TRBJ1-2, with unresolved D. Trimming pared 2 bases from V and 0 bases from J, leaving 8 bases between. The CDR3 has 14 residues. Germline assignment: CDR1 SGHRS and CDR2 YFSETQ. The CDR3 here is CASSLEASNYGYTF. For the CDR3, the DNA is TGCGCCAGCAGCTTAGAGGCCTCTAACTATGGCTACACCTTC.

The chain is built from TRBV29-1 and TRBJ2-7, with TRBD2 matching over 7 bases. This CDR3 has 13 amino acids. Per the germline V gene, CDR1 is SQVTM and CDR2 is ANQGSEA. Trimming removed 6 bases from V and 0 bases from J; junction bases left unmatched: 5. This CDR3 reads CSVGAGSSYEQYF. The CDR3 DNA reads as TGCAGCGTGGGAGCGGGATCCTCCTACGAGCAGTACTTC.

The rearrangement links TRBV27 to TRBJ2-2; 8 nucleotides agree with TRBD1. The CDR3 sequence is 13 residues long. V dropped 5 bases and J dropped 9; count of bases not matched to a gene: 5. Germline CDR1 reads MNHEY; CDR2 reads SMNVEV (reference sequence). The CDR3 loop reads CASSTWTGRELFF. For the CDR3, the DNA is TGTGCCAGCAGTACATGGACAGGGAGGGAGCTGTTTTTT.

In nucleotides, the CDR3 is TGTGCCAGTGGGGCGGGGGCTCACAATGAGCAGTTCTTC. Translation gives CASGAGAHNEQFF. This rearrangement joins TRBV19 to TRBJ2-1; D may be TRBD2 (7 bases). The CDR3 is 13 residues long. The V gene's germline CDR1 is LNHDA and CDR2 SQIVND (reference sequence). Trimming stripped 8 bases from V and 5 bases from J, with 13 bases between.

The CDR3 sequence: CASSRGLAGERELFF. CDR3 DNA sequence: TGTGCCAGCAGCAGAGGACTAGCGGGGGAGAGGGAGCTGTTTTTT. The chain uses TRBV5-4 and TRBJ2-2; TRBD2 agrees at 13 bases. The CDR3 consists of 15 residues. Germline CDR1 SGHNT, CDR2 YYREEE (reference sequence). V lost 4 bases and J lost 9; bases outside the gene matches: 6.

V is TRBV5-1 and J is TRBJ2-3; 8 bases line up with TRBD1. With V trimmed by 4 bases and J by 1 base, 11 bases remained unmatched. This CDR3 is built from 17 residues. The germline V gene has CDR1 SGHRS and CDR2 YFSETQ. In DNA form, the CDR3 reads TGCGCCAGCAGCCTCACCGCAGGGGGCAGGGGCACAGATACGCAGTATTTT. This encodes CASSLTAGGRGTDTQYF. The complete variable domain, with remaining parts taken from reference TRBV5-1 and TRBJ2-3, reads KAGVTQTPRYLIKTRGQQVTLSCSPISGHRSVSWYQQTPGQGLQFLFEYFSETQRNKGNFPGRFSGRQFSNSRSEMNVSTLELGDSALYLCASSLTAGGRGTDTQYFGPGTRLTVL.

The gene calls are TRBV5-1 and TRBJ2-7; possible D gene TRBD2, 5 bases. The CDR3 length is 15 residues. Germline V gives CDR1 SGHRS, CDR2 YFSETQ. V lost 6 bases and J lost 2, with 18 bases in between. The CDR3 reads CASTNRGEGPYEQYF. CDR3 sequence (DNA): TGCGCCAGCACCAACCGGGGAGAAGGGCCCTACGAGCAGTACTTC.

The chain couples TRBV19 to TRBJ1-4; possible D gene TRBD1, 6 bases. V dropped 6 bases and J dropped 7 bases, with 12 bases sitting between them. The germline V gene has CDR1 LNHDA and CDR2 SQIVND (reference sequence). The CDR3 consists of 13 residues. Here the CDR3 DNA reads TGTGCCAGTAGGAGGCAGGGGAGTGAAAAACTGTTTTTT. Translating it yields CASRRQGSEKLFF.

The chain is built from TRBV24-1 and TRBJ2-3; 16 nucleotides line up with TRBD2. In germline, CDR1 is KGHDR, CDR2 SFDVKD. V trimming: 9 bases; J trimming: 5 bases; junction bases outside the gene matches: 13. The CDR3 runs 18 residues. DNA for the CDR3: TGTGCCACCGGGACTAGCGGGGGGGCTCGGATTTCCGGAGATACGCAGTATTTT. Translated, it gives CATGTSGGARISGDTQYF.

The chain couples TRBV10-3 to TRBJ2-2; TRBD2 might be the D (5 bases). This CDR3 has 14 amino acids. CDR1 and CDR2 from the germline V gene are ENHRY and SYGVKD. V was shortened by 0 bases and J by 6 bases, with 8 bases between the two germline ends. The CDR3 region has the DNA TGTGCCATCAGTGAGTCCGAGGGCTCCGGGGAGCTGTTTTTT. Protein product: CAISESEGSGELFF.

This rearrangement joins TRBV30 to TRBJ1-1, with TRBD1 matching over 9 bases. Germline V gives CDR1 GTSNPN, CDR2 SVGIG (reference sequence). CDR3 size: 13 residues. The CDR3 DNA sequence: TGTGCTCACGCTGACAGGGGGGACACTGAAGCTTTCTTT. This sequence encodes CAHADRGDTEAFF.

The chain links TRBV2 to TRBJ2-3; TRBD2 matches 12 bases. CDR3 length equals 15 residues. The trim removed 5 bases at V and 6 bases at J, leaving 6 bases unmatched. Germline lookup yields CDR1 SNHLY and CDR2 FYNNEI. The CDR3 DNA follows: TGTGCCAGCAGTACGGGACTAGCGGGTTGGGATACGCAGTATTTT. Encoded protein: CASSTGLAGWDTQYF.

This clone has a single count. In DNA form, the CDR3 reads TGTGCCAGCCACCGGGACAGTAATGAAAAACTGTTTTTT. It specifies CASHRDSNEKLFF. The chain employs TRBV2 and TRBJ1-4; TRBD1 aligns across 7 bases. J gave up 4 bases and V 8 bases, and 4 bases lay outside the gene matches. The CDR3 sequence is 13 residues long. Germline CDR1 reads SNHLY; CDR2 reads FYNNEI.

This clone was seen more than once but under ten times. The CDR3 nucleotides read TGTGCCAGCGAGGATGCGGGAACGATTAGCTCCTACAATGAGCAGTTCTTC. It specifies CASEDAGTISSYNEQFF. The chain uses TRBV2 and TRBJ2-1, with D possibly being TRBD2 (6 bases). The CDR3 extends over 17 amino acids. Trimming removed 8 bases from V and 0 bases from J, with 20 bases in between. Germline V gene data show CDR1 as SNHLY and CDR2 as FYNNEI.